These 27 T cell receptor beta chains were all obtained from the same sample, sequenced in a study of T cell repertoires in cytomegalovirus infection. TCRdb re-called the reads through MiXCR, storing one row per CDR3 protein. Among 800,000 to 950,000 distinct CDR3 sequences listed, over 25% were seen once. These receptors' targets are unknown. Sequenced material: cultured CD8+ T cells from PBMCs, taken from culture after CMV antigen stimulation. These receptors were obtained from a human donor in good health (CMV status not recorded). Some clones in this sample may be carry-over from other donors' samples.

This chain joins TRBV6-5 and TRBJ2-3; D gene ambiguous. V was clipped by 6 bases and J by 0 bases, with 19 bases between them. CDR1 is MNHEY and CDR2 is SVGAGI in the germline V gene. The CDR3 length is 17 residues. CDR3 in amino acids: CASSLDVTEPSTDTQYF. Written as DNA, the CDR3 is TGTGCCAGCAGCCTGGACGTTACCGAGCCTAGCACAGATACGCAGTATTTT.

The chain combines TRBV6-2 or TRBV6-3 with TRBJ1-5; no definite D call. Germline loops: CDR1 MNHEY, CDR2 SVGEGT. This CDR3 has 15 amino acids. Between the trimmed V and J ends, which lost 6 bases and 5 bases, there was a span of 17 bases. The DNA of the CDR3 is TGTGCCAGCAGCCCCCTCGGCGATGGATATCAGCCCCAGCATTTT. It translates to CASSPLGDGYQPQHF.

This clonotype has a handful of counts. The rearrangement links TRBV12-3 or TRBV12-4 to TRBJ2-1; D perhaps matches TRBD2 (6 bases). Trimming took off 6 bases at V and 9 bases at J, with 15 bases between the two ends. The CDR3 is 13 amino acids. In nucleotides, the CDR3 is TGTGCCAGCAGGCACCCTGGCGGGGTTGAGCAGTTCTTC. Its protein product is CASRHPGGVEQFF.

The V gene is TRBV6-1, the J gene TRBJ1-1; D unresolved. CDR1 and CDR2 from the germline V gene are MNHNS and SASEGT. The length of the CDR3 is 13 residues. Trimming shortened V by 5 bases and J by 4 bases, and 11 bases separated the two germline ends. CDR3 in DNA: TGTGCCAGCAGTCAGACCTTGACCACTGAAGCTTTCTTT. Its translation: CASSQTLTTEAFF.

This clonotype turned up a few times. V is TRBV19 and J is TRBJ2-3; D not resolved. Trimming took off 6 bases at V and 6 bases at J, with 16 bases between the two ends. Per the germline V gene, CDR1 is LNHDA and CDR2 is SQIVND (reference sequence). The CDR3 is 14 amino acids. CDR3 amino acids: CASSRLQRRDTQYF. Written as DNA, the CDR3 is TGTGCCAGTAGCCGGCTGCAGAGGCGGGATACGCAGTATTTT.

The chain employs TRBV5-6 and TRBJ1-2; the match to TRBD1 covers 8 bases. This CDR3 spans 15 amino acids. The ends lost 4 bases at V and 4 bases at J; junction bases unmatched: 9. Germline CDR1 and CDR2: SGHDT and YYEEEE. The CDR3 DNA reads TGTGCCAGCAGCGAGGGACAGGAGAGCTTCTATGGCTACACCTTC. This gives the protein CASSEGQESFYGYTF.

The J gene is TRBJ2-2, the V gene TRBV27; 9 bases are shared with TRBD2. Trimming at V came to 8 bases and at J to 5 bases, leaving 6 bases not matched to a gene. The length of the CDR3 is 14 residues. Germline CDR1 is MNHEY and CDR2 is SMNVEV (reference sequence). The CDR3 reads CASGGGGGTGELFF. CDR3 DNA: TGTGCCAGCGGTGGCGGGGGGGGGACCGGGGAGCTGTTTTTT.

This chain uses TRBV4-1 with TRBJ2-3, with 8 bases that match TRBD1. The junction had 7 bases not matched to a gene; V was cut back by 4 bases and J by 4 bases. This CDR3 has 15 residues. CDR1 and CDR2 from the germline V gene are MGHRA and YSYEKL. The CDR3 sequence is CASSRRQGLADTQYF. The CDR3 DNA is TGCGCCAGCAGCCGGAGACAGGGGTTGGCAGATACGCAGTATTTT.

V and J are TRBV7-4 and TRBJ2-7; D is tentatively TRBD1 or TRBD2 (5 bases each). The length of the CDR3 is 15 residues. Trimming shortened V by 3 bases and J by 5 bases, and 17 bases separated the two germline ends. CDR1 is SGHVT, CDR2 SQSDAQ, per germline. The CDR3 bases are TGTGCCAGCAGCTTCGGCAGGGACCGGTTCGACGAGCAGTACTTC. This encodes CASSFGRDRFDEQYF. The full variable domain, with the rest looked up from reference TRBV7-4 and TRBJ2-7, is GAGVSQSPRYKVAKRGRDVALRCDSISGHVTLYWYRQTLGQGSEVLTYSQSDAQRDKSGRPSGRFSAERPERSVSTLKIQRTEQGDSAVYLCASSFGRDRFDEQYFGPGTRLTVT.

The chain employs TRBV2 and TRBJ1-1; no definite D call. CDR1 is SNHLY, CDR2 FYNNEI, per germline. CDR3 length: 12 amino acids. The V end was cut by 11 bases, the J end by 4 bases, with 14 bases between. CDR3 residues: CALIMEGTEAFF. CDR3 coding DNA: TGTGCCTTAATAATGGAGGGCACTGAAGCTTTCTTT.

The chain is built from TRBV7-6 and TRBJ1-1; 10 bases are a match to TRBD1. V shed 6 bases and J 10 bases; nucleotides not matched to a gene: 8. CDR3 length equals 13 residues. Germline loops: CDR1 SGHVS, CDR2 FNYEAQ. CDR3 loop: CASRETGTGVAFF. DNA of the CDR3: TGTGCCAGCAGGGAAACCGGGACAGGGGTAGCTTTCTTT.

In this sample, this clonotype turned up many times. The rearrangement links TRBV7-8 to TRBJ2-5, with 11 bases matching TRBD2. The germline gives CDR1 SGHVS, CDR2 FQNEAQ. The CDR3 consists of 17 residues. Germline trimming cut 5 bases from V and 4 bases from J; bases unmatched to any gene: 12. The chain's CDR3 is CASSPSGTSGRSETQYF. As DNA, the CDR3 is TGTGCCAGCAGCCCTAGTGGGACTAGCGGAAGGTCAGAGACCCAGTACTTC.

V is TRBV13 and J is TRBJ2-2; perhaps TRBD2 as D (6 bases). V was pared by 1 base and J by 4 bases, with 13 bases between. This CDR3 comprises 16 residues. CDR1 and CDR2 from the germline V gene are PRHDT and FYEKMQ (reference sequence). DNA of the CDR3: TGTGCCAGCAGCTTAGACGGGGGTAAAAGCACCGGGGAGCTGTTTTTT. This sequence encodes CASSLDGGKSTGELFF.

The CDR3 bases are TGTGCCATCAGTGAGCCCAGGGACAGGGGAGATTCACCCCTCCACTTT. This translates into CAISEPRDRGDSPLHF. The chain recombines TRBV10-3 with TRBJ1-6; 10 bases match TRBD1. The CDR3 spans 16 residues. Germline V gene lookup returns CDR1 ENHRY and CDR2 SYGVKD. The junction had 6 bases not matched to a gene; V was cut back by 2 bases and J by 8 bases.

The table lists this clonotype with a few counts. The chain uses TRBV6-6 and TRBJ2-1, with 9 positions matching TRBD1. There are 14 residues in the CDR3. The V and J ends lost 6 bases and 7 bases, in that order; junction bases with no gene match: 7. Germline V lookup: CDR1 MNHNY, CDR2 SVGAGI (reference sequence). This chain's CDR3 is CASRDRGGRNEQFF. CDR3 in DNA: TGTGCCAGCAGGGACAGGGGCGGTAGGAATGAGCAGTTCTTC.

The V gene is TRBV20-1, the J gene TRBJ2-3; the D gene is possibly TRBD1 (5 bases). Looked up from germline, CDR1 is DFQATT and CDR2 is SNEGSKA (reference sequence). Trimming cost V 0 bases and J 0 bases, with 16 bases left between them. This CDR3 is 17 amino acids long. The CDR3 DNA is TGCAGTGCTAGAGATGTTGACAGTCCTGCTAGCACAGATACGCAGTATTTT. Translation gives CSARDVDSPASTDTQYF.

The chain employs TRBV12-3 or TRBV12-4 and TRBJ2-7; perhaps D is TRBD1 or TRBD2 (6 bases each). V was pared by 1 base and J by 1 base, with 14 bases between. The CDR3 covers 16 residues. CDR3 sequence (DNA): TGTGCCAGCAGTTTAGGCCCCGGCGGGACATCCTACGAGCAGTACTTC. It specifies CASSLGPGGTSYEQYF.

At least ten counts were recorded for this clonotype. This chain joins TRBV7-8 and TRBJ1-1; D gene uncertain. Looked up from germline, CDR1 is SGHVS and CDR2 is FQNEAQ. The CDR3 is made up of 15 amino acids. The germline V and J ends were trimmed by 5 bases and 5 bases, with 18 bases remaining between them. DNA for the CDR3: TGTGCCAGCAGCCCCCCGGGGTTGGGAAGGACTGAAGCTTTCTTT. Protein: CASSPPGLGRTEAFF.

This clonotype was detected only once. This chain's CDR3 is CASSHQGRGTEAFF. The CDR3 coding sequence is TGTGCCAGCAGTCACCAGGGGAGGGGGACTGAAGCTTTCTTT. The chain has TRBV28 and TRBJ1-1; maybe TRBD1 (6 bases). Trimming pared 5 bases from V and 5 bases from J, leaving 15 bases between. CDR3 size: 14 residues. The germline V gene encodes CDR1 MDHEN and CDR2 SYDVKM.

This clonotype appeared a few times. The genes are TRBV19 and TRBJ2-3, with 10 bases lining up with TRBD1. The germline CDR1 and CDR2 sequences are LNHDA and SQIVND (reference sequence). J gave up 2 bases and V 7 bases, and 3 bases lay outside the gene matches. The CDR3 is made up of 14 amino acids. The CDR3 is CASMDRGYTDTQYF. DNA of the CDR3: TGTGCCAGTATGGACAGGGGGTACACAGATACGCAGTATTTT.

This clonotype was recorded a few times. The chain couples TRBV20-1 to TRBJ2-7; no definite D call. Germline V gene lookup returns CDR1 DFQATT and CDR2 SNEGSKA (reference sequence). Trimming shortened V by 2 bases and J by 0 bases, and 11 bases separated the two germline ends. The CDR3 runs to 14 residues. In DNA form, the CDR3 reads TGCAGTGCTAGACCCTCGGGCTTCTCCTACGAGCAGTACTTC. Amino acids: CSARPSGFSYEQYF.

This clonotype showed up just a few times. The chain uses TRBV7-2 and TRBJ2-5, with D perhaps matching TRBD2 (7 bases). V shed 6 bases and J shed 4 bases, with 18 bases lying between them. CDR3 length: 15 amino acids. Germline V gene data show CDR1 as SGHTA and CDR2 as FQGNSA. Written as DNA, the CDR3 is TGTGCCAGCAGATTAAGGGGGGGGGGGCGAGAGACCCAGTACTTC. It yields the protein CASRLRGGGRETQYF.

This clonotype appeared a few times. The rearrangement joins TRBV7-9 to TRBJ1-1, with D possibly matching TRBD1 (6 bases). In germline, CDR1 is SEHNR, CDR2 FQNEAQ (reference sequence). CDR3 size: 14 residues. Deletions cut 7 bases from V and 0 bases from J, with 12 bases between. The CDR3 spells CASTPGGMNTEAFF. The CDR3 nucleotides are TGTGCCAGCACCCCCGGGGGCATGAACACTGAAGCTTTCTTT.

This clonotype was recorded a few times. The chain couples TRBV7-9 to TRBJ2-5; D is unresolved. Germline V gene lookup returns CDR1 SEHNR and CDR2 FQNEAQ (reference sequence). This CDR3 comprises 13 residues. The V gene lost 5 bases and the J gene lost 5 bases, with 12 bases spanning the gap. CDR3 sequence (DNA): TGTGCCAGCAGCCTCAGCCTAGTGGAGACCCAGTACTTC. Its translation is CASSLSLVETQYF.

The V call is TRBV7-6, the J call TRBJ2-7; D perhaps matches TRBD1 (6 bases). The CDR3 is 14 amino acids. Germline V lookup: CDR1 SGHVS, CDR2 FNYEAQ. V was pared by 4 bases and J by 5 bases, with 15 bases between. Here the CDR3 reads CASSSPRGTDEQYV. The CDR3 DNA reads as TGTGCCAGCAGCTCCCCCAGGGGTACGGACGAGCAGTACGTC.

The CDR3 sequence: CASSWTSGSETQYF. Written as DNA, the CDR3 is TGTGCCAGCAGTTGGACTAGCGGCTCGGAGACCCAGTACTTC. This rearrangement joins TRBV27 to TRBJ2-5; 10 positions match TRBD2. The CDR3 totals 14 residues. J was trimmed by 5 bases and V by 4 bases; bases with no gene match: 4. Germline CDR1 reads MNHEY; CDR2 reads SMNVEV (reference sequence).

The chain has TRBV19 and TRBJ1-1; perhaps TRBD1 as D (6 bases). V was clipped by 5 bases and J by 4 bases, with 14 bases between them. CDR3 size: 14 residues. CDR1 LNHDA and CDR2 SQIVND come from the germline V gene (reference sequence). CDR3 in amino acids: CASSVRRGATEAFF. CDR3 sequence (DNA): TGTGCCAGTAGTGTGAGACGGGGGGCCACTGAAGCTTTCTTT.